The entry below describes one T cell receptor beta chain. The data derive from a study of radiation and T cells in renal cell carcinoma. Time point described: blood 4 weeks post-SBRT, at nephrectomy. Treatment meaning: 15 Gy SBRT to primary tumor, nephrectomy 4 weeks later. Nephrectomy followed 15 Gy stereotactic body radiation by 4 weeks. TCRdb keeps only in-frame clones here, not all; method: immunoSEQ multiplex PCR. This table holds around 77,000 clones, around 78% found once. The source is a woman aged 60-75 years with renal cell carcinoma. Sequenced material: blood, taken from a patient whose treatment included radiotherapy and nephrectomy.

DNA for the CDR3: TGTGCCAGCAGCCGCGTCTCGGTGAGAGCTTTCTTT. Its protein is CASSRVSVRAFF. The chain recombines TRBV28 with TRBJ1-1; D unresolved. The CDR3 runs 12 residues. The ends were cut back, 6 bases at V and 10 bases at J, with 15 bases in the middle. The germline V gene has CDR1 MDHEN and CDR2 SYDVKM.